The TCR beta chain under discussion was sequenced for a study of cytomegalovirus exposure and HLA in healthy donors. Study conclusions and caveats: The authors enumerated roughly 180 TCR beta chains as linked to cytomegalovirus.

Assay used: immunoSEQ multiplex PCR; TCRdb lists only in-frame clones, some missing. The top ten clones hold 4.5% to 7% of a sample with some 210,000 clones, around four fifths of them seen once. In the case of this clone: Antigen specificity is unknown.

The sequencing sample was made of PBMCs. This clonotype originated in a woman between 18 and 29 years old in good health and CMV-seronegative.

The CDR3 is CASSATTDTQYF. In DNA form, the CDR3 reads TGTGCCAGTAGTGCGACCACAGATACGCAGTATTTT. The rearrangement links TRBV19 to TRBJ2-3, with no clear D. The CDR3 has 12 residues. Germline CDR1 LNHDA, CDR2 SQIVND (reference sequence). The V end was cut by 5 bases, the J end by 2 bases, with 5 bases between.